The 22 T cell receptor beta chains below come from one sample, sequenced in a study of blood T cell repertoires in COVID-19. The repertoire was sequenced with immunoSEQ multiplex PCR; TCRdb's copy has only in-frame clones and lacks some. The data hold about 90,000 clones, with roughly nine tenths observed a single time. The sequenced material came from peripheral blood. These receptors all stem from a woman in her 70s with acute or convalescent COVID-19.

The genes are TRBV11-1 and TRBJ2-7; 8 bases are shared with TRBD1. The length of the CDR3 is 14 residues. From germline, CDR1 is SGHAT and CDR2 FQDESV (reference sequence). The junction had 5 bases not matched to a gene; V was cut back by 5 bases and J by 2 bases. CDR3 loop: CASSADRAPYEQYV. The DNA for the CDR3 is TGTGCCAGCAGCGCGGACAGGGCCCCCTACGAGCAGTACGTC.

V gene TRBV4-1 combines with J gene TRBJ1-4; 7 nucleotides line up with TRBD1. The junction had 8 bases not matched to a gene; V was cut back by 3 bases and J by 7 bases. The length of the CDR3 is 15 residues. In germline, CDR1 is MGHRA, CDR2 YSYEKL. The CDR3 nucleotides are TGCGCCAGCAGCCAGGGCGGACAGGTGGCTGAAAAACTGTTTTTT. The encoded protein is CASSQGGQVAEKLFF.

The genes are TRBV19 and TRBJ1-1, with a tentative D call TRBD1 (6 bases). V shed 2 bases and J shed 1 base, with 17 bases lying between them. The CDR3 extends over 17 amino acids. Germline V gene sequence: CDR1 LNHDA, CDR2 SQIVND (reference sequence). CDR3 sequence (DNA): TGTGCCAGTAGTATACCCCGCCTAGGGGGGGCGAACACTGAAGCTTTCTTT. It yields the protein CASSIPRLGGANTEAFF.

This chain connects TRBV5-6 to TRBJ2-7; TRBD2 matches 8 bases. Germline CDR1 reads SGHDT; CDR2 reads YYEEEE. V trimming: 6 bases; J trimming: 0 bases; junction bases outside the gene matches: 11. This CDR3 has 16 residues. CDR3 residues: CASTSNLGLASYEQYF. The CDR3 DNA follows: TGTGCCAGCACCTCAAATCTAGGACTAGCCTCCTACGAGCAGTACTTC.

The DNA of the CDR3 is TGCGCCATCAACAGGGGGCGTTGGTTGGGCAATCAGCCCCAGCATTTT. It codes for CAINRGRWLGNQPQHF. V gene TRBV5-1 combines with J gene TRBJ1-5; 9 bases line up with TRBD1. Germline V gene lookup returns CDR1 SGHRS and CDR2 YFSETQ. After removal of 9 bases from V and 2 bases from J, the junction contained 12 bases not matched to a gene. The CDR3 consists of 16 residues.

V gene TRBV28 combines with J gene TRBJ2-5; TRBD1 might be the D (8 bases). Trimming took 6 bases from V and 2 from J, leaving 16 bases between them. CDR3 length equals 15 residues. In germline, CDR1 is MDHEN, CDR2 SYDVKM. CDR3 bases: TGTGCCAGCAGCCCGACAGGGGAGGGGCAAGAGACCCAGTACTTC. Protein product: CASSPTGEGQETQYF.

The V call is TRBV28, the J call TRBJ1-6; 8 nucleotides match TRBD1. CDR1 is MDHEN, CDR2 SYDVKM, per germline. The CDR3 is 14 residues long. V lost 9 bases and J lost 10; bases outside the gene matches: 11. CDR3 loop: CASSRTGIGSPLHF. The DNA for the CDR3 is TGTGCCAGTTCACGGACAGGGATAGGGTCACCCCTCCACTTT.

The V and J genes are TRBV27 and TRBJ1-2; D might be TRBD1 (6 bases). CDR3 length equals 13 residues. Per the germline V gene, CDR1 is MNHEY and CDR2 is SMNVEV (reference sequence). V was cut by 4 bases and J by 8 bases, with 14 bases left in between. The CDR3 spells CASSYLPGEGYTF. As DNA, the CDR3 is TGTGCCAGCAGTTACCTCCCAGGGGAAGGCTACACCTTC.

The chain joins TRBV29-1 to TRBJ2-1; TRBD2 aligns across 11 bases. The CDR3 has 15 residues. J lost 6 bases, V lost 4 bases, and 8 bases had no gene match. Germline V CDR1 and CDR2: SQVTM, ANQGSEA. The CDR3 sequence: CSVALLAGVANEQFF. CDR3 in DNA: TGCAGCGTTGCGCTACTAGCGGGAGTTGCCAATGAGCAGTTCTTC.

The genes are TRBV4-1 and TRBJ2-7; TRBD2 is a possible D gene (5 bases). This CDR3 has 17 amino acids. Germline values: CDR1 MGHRA, CDR2 YSYEKL. With 1 base removed from V and 1 base from J, the gap between germline ends came to 17 bases. CDR3 DNA: TGCGCCAGCAGCCAAGTTTTTAGCCAGCGGCTTTCCTACGAGCAGTACTTC. Translated: CASSQVFSQRLSYEQYF.

The rearrangement joins TRBV27 to TRBJ1-1; the D gene is possibly TRBD1 (5 bases). V was trimmed by 6 bases and J by 3 bases, leaving 11 bases between them. CDR1 is MNHEY and CDR2 is SMNVEV in the germline V gene (reference sequence). This CDR3 is 13 amino acids long. The CDR3 region has the DNA TGTGCCAGCAGATCCCAGGGCGACACTGAAGCTTTCTTT. As protein: CASRSQGDTEAFF.

The chain links TRBV19 to TRBJ2-1; 7 nucleotides line up with TRBD2. Germline CDR1 is LNHDA and CDR2 is SQIVND (reference sequence). The V segment lost 3 bases and the J segment 4 bases; nucleotides outside the gene matches: 3. This CDR3 has 14 residues. CDR3 sequence: CASSMGRGYNEQFF. The CDR3 bases are TGTGCCAGTAGTATGGGGCGGGGGTACAATGAGCAGTTCTTC.

The chain carries TRBV3-1 (or the pseudogene TRBV3-2) and TRBJ2-1; 8 bases match TRBD2. The V segment lost 5 bases and the J segment 3 bases; nucleotides outside the gene matches: 12. CDR1 and CDR2 from the germline V gene are LGHDT and YNNKEL (reference sequence). The CDR3 is 17 residues long. The CDR3 reads CASSATSGTIFYNEQFF. The CDR3 region has the DNA TGTGCCAGCAGCGCCACTAGCGGAACCATTTTCTACAATGAGCAGTTCTTC.

This chain uses TRBV19 with TRBJ1-1; TRBD1 might be the D (6 bases). The germline CDR1 and CDR2 sequences are LNHDA and SQIVND (reference sequence). The V and J ends lost 5 bases and 2 bases respectively, with 15 bases between them. The CDR3 is 15 amino acids. Here the CDR3 DNA reads TGTGCCAGTAGTCCCCCTACAGGGCGAAACACTGAAGCTTTCTTT. It codes for CASSPPTGRNTEAFF.

The V gene is TRBV30, the J gene TRBJ2-1, with D unresolved. The CDR3 is made up of 14 amino acids. Germline V gene data show CDR1 as GTSNPN and CDR2 as SVGIG (reference sequence). The V and J ends lost 1 base and 0 bases respectively, with 7 bases between them. The CDR3 bases are TGTGCCTGGAGTGGAACAGCCTCCTACAATGAGCAGTTCTTC. This codes for CAWSGTASYNEQFF.

The V call is TRBV4-1, the J call TRBJ1-3; 8 nucleotides agree with TRBD1. Germline CDR1 and CDR2: MGHRA and YSYEKL. The CDR3 is 16 amino acids. Losses at the gene ends were 1 base for V and 4 bases for J; bases not matched to a gene: 6. This chain's CDR3 is CASSQAMTGVGNTIYF. The CDR3 DNA sequence: TGCGCCAGCAGCCAAGCCATGACAGGGGTCGGAAACACCATATATTTT.

The chain carries TRBV6-5 and TRBJ2-2, with TRBD1 matching over 8 bases. Germline V CDR1 and CDR2: MNHEY, SVGAGI. Trimming removed 8 bases from V and 3 bases from J; junction bases left unmatched: 5. The CDR3 spans 14 residues. CDR3 region: CASGQGWDTGELFF. CDR3 nucleotide sequence: TGTGCCAGCGGACAGGGTTGGGACACCGGGGAGCTGTTTTTT.

The chain joins TRBV12-3 or TRBV12-4 to TRBJ2-7; unclear D gene. V gave up 6 bases and J gave up 0 bases, with 9 bases separating them. CDR3 size: 13 residues. The chain's CDR3 is CASSLSLSYEQYF. DNA of the CDR3: TGTGCCAGCAGCCTCTCCCTCTCCTACGAGCAGTACTTC.

J is TRBJ1-2 and V is TRBV7-9, with D maybe TRBD1 (6 bases). The V gene's germline CDR1 is SEHNR and CDR2 FQNEAQ (reference sequence). V was cut by 1 base and J by 8 bases, with 11 bases left in between. The CDR3 contains 13 residues. DNA of the CDR3: TGTGCCAGCAGCTTAGGCACAGGGTGGGGCTACACCTTC. Amino acid sequence: CASSLGTGWGYTF.

On this clone itself: Other DNA sequences in this specimen translate into the identical CDR3. The V and J genes are TRBV28 and TRBJ2-1; the D is unclear. Deletions cut 2 bases from V and 0 bases from J, with 5 bases between. The CDR3 has 14 amino acids. CDR1 is MDHEN, CDR2 SYDVKM, per germline. This chain's CDR3 is CASSLEHSYNEQFF. The CDR3 bases are TGTGCCAGCAGTTTAGAGCACTCCTACAATGAGCAGTTCTTC.

The chain employs TRBV4-1 and TRBJ1-2; 9 bases are a match to TRBD1. J was trimmed by 6 bases and V by 5 bases; bases with no gene match: 7. The CDR3 runs 14 residues. Germline assignment: CDR1 MGHRA and CDR2 YSYEKL. The CDR3 sequence: CASSFRDRENGYTF. The CDR3 nucleotides are TGCGCCAGCAGCTTCCGGGACAGGGAAAATGGCTACACCTTC.

The chain combines TRBV2 with TRBJ1-6; TRBD1 aligns across 11 bases. CDR1 is SNHLY and CDR2 is FYNNEI in the germline V gene. CDR3 length equals 15 residues. V shed 6 bases, J shed 9 bases, and the junction held 7 bases outside the gene matches. CDR3 nucleotides: TGTGCCAGCAGGTCGGGACAGGGGGTTTTTTCACCCCTCCACTTT. Amino acid sequence: CASRSGQGVFSPLHF.